This T cell receptor beta chain was obtained from a study of T cells after posttransplantation cyclophosphamide (dated by TCRdb to the mid-2010s). For the wider study: Using TRB sequencing, the study followed how the T cell repertoire rebuilt after myeloablative bone marrow transplantation with posttransplantation cyclophosphamide given as GVHD prophylaxis. Public TRB sequences were searched against a database of over 3,600 sequences associated with responses to pathogens, tumor antigens, self-antigens and alloantigens. Up to 3 additional blood samples from 2 to 5.2 years after transplant were also TRB-sequenced in 3 patients, as was pretransplant blood from 4 patients. Samples from 35 to 45 PTCy-treated patients, along with samples from roughly 15 of their related bone marrow donors, underwent antigen receptor sequencing. Blood from all 30 or so PTCy patients who had 1-year posttransplant specimens underwent TRB sequencing. Because TRA and TRB clonality were tightly correlated in nine or ten samples, subsequent TCR analyses were focused on TRB only. Findings and caveats that apply to the study as a whole: Across fewer than 55 patients, TRB clonality was highly associated with recipient CMV seropositivity and CMV reactivation, and PTCy diversity was similar to diversity in CNI/methotrexate controls. The TRB repertoires of T cells infiltrating skin or the GI tract showed only limited overlap with the TRB repertoires found in blood. Donor-recipient similarity was low at 1-2 months but rose over the first year, and later blood repertoires were often dominated by donor CD8+ memory clones.

CDR1 and CDR2 are read off the germline V gene (reference sequence) as LNHDA and SQIVND. The CDR3 covers 13 residues, taking in both the cysteine and the phenylalanine. Kept here is only the CDR3 DNA, which spans 39 bases and is read in frame from base 1. V sheds 7 bases and J sheds 1 base, leaving 10 bases between their ends. Related bone marrow donors provided peripheral blood samples on the day of marrow donation. Mononuclear cells from peripheral blood and bone marrow were separated by Ficoll-Hypaque density centrifugation and then cryopreserved. In its sample, this clone was seen many times. Its antigen specificity is not known. No quality values exist for individual bases; no much larger clone is one base distant. Genomic DNA was the input for TRB sequencing, which was run either with the immunoSEQ assay at survey resolution or with the hsTCRB kit. In the source study's methods: The immunoSEQ software handled the initial read processing, while the LymphoSeq R package was used for the repertoire analyses. For each TRB dataset, clonality was calculated as 1 minus normalized Shannon entropy, and the Gini coefficient was computed as well. Phenotypes of unsorted samples were inferred by mapping TRB sequences from sorted subsets of the recipient or donor onto unsorted samples of the same recipient. TCRdb took over this immuneACCESS table, retaining in-frame rearrangements with V and J assigned. Such tables are incomplete; in checked studies, under half of the missing clones stem from an unresolved V gene, and the remainder is unexplained. That table gives V, J and clone size, and the DNA gave D and trimming. This sample contains under 50,000 clones, none of which is a singleton. Over 2% of the sample lies in the top ten.

The chain was built from TRBV19 and TRBJ1-1; the D gene is possibly TRBD1, with 6 bases matching. The source material was PBMCs. The TCR originated in a man aged 40-49 years in good health, CMV-negative, and a related stem cell transplant donor. Here the CDR3 is given as CASTVGQNTEAFF. The DNA sequence is given as TGTGCCAGTACCGTGGGACAGAACACTGAAGCTTTCTTT.